Listed here are 15 T cell receptor beta chains from one sample, sequenced in a study of breast tumors, draining lymph nodes, adjacent tissues. The lymph nodes were axillary draining lymph nodes from breast cancer patients. TCRdb used MiXCR to reprocess the multiplex PCR reads, holding one entry per CDR3 protein. Of about 200,000 distinct CDR3 sequences in the sample, 30% to 35% are singletons; the top ten hold under 4.5%. The sample comprised axillary lymph node tissue. The origin of the receptors is a female donor with breast cancer. Some clones in this sample may be carry-over from other donors' samples.

This clonotype was observed a handful of times. V and J are TRBV3-1 and TRBJ2-2; D gene uncertain. The CDR3 has 15 amino acids. V was pared by 0 bases and J by 1 base, with 6 bases between. The germline V gene has CDR1 LGHDT and CDR2 YNNKEL (reference sequence). CDR3 bases: TGTGCCAGCAGCCAAGACAAGCTGAACACCGGGGAGCTGTTTTTT. This codes for CASSQDKLNTGELFF.

The rearrangement joins TRBV5-1 to TRBJ1-4; weak D call: TRBD1 (6 bases). V was pared by 5 bases and J by 10 bases, with 15 bases between. The germline gives CDR1 SGHRS, CDR2 YFSETQ. The CDR3 is 13 amino acids. Here the CDR3 DNA reads TGCGCCAGCAGTCCGATACAGGGAGGAAAACTGTTTTTT. Protein product: CASSPIQGGKLFF.

The rearrangement links TRBV6-1 to TRBJ2-7; a possible D gene is TRBD2 (7 bases). Germline values: CDR1 MNHNS, CDR2 SASEGT. CDR3 length equals 15 residues. V was clipped by 8 bases and J by 7 bases, with 24 bases between them. CDR3: CASGEGGLPLQEQYF. The CDR3 DNA sequence: TGTGCCAGCGGAGAAGGGGGACTACCCCTACAAGAGCAGTACTTC.

As concerns this clonotype: A much larger clone differs by one base, so this may be a read error. The CDR3 DNA reads TGTGCCAGCAGTTTCCAGGACAGGGGGACAGATACGCAGTATTTT. Residues: CASSFQDRGTDTQYF. The chain couples TRBV12-3 or TRBV12-4 to TRBJ2-3, with 10 bases matching TRBD1. The CDR3 covers 15 residues. V trimming: 3 bases; J trimming: 3 bases; junction bases outside the gene matches: 3.

This chain uses TRBV12-3 or TRBV12-4 with TRBJ1-2, with 7 bases fitting TRBD1. The ends lost 3 bases at V and 0 bases at J; junction bases unmatched: 7. This CDR3 spans 16 amino acids. CDR3 nucleotides: TGTGCCAGCAGTTTCCTCCGGACAGGAGCTAACTATGGCTACACCTTC. It encodes CASSFLRTGANYGYTF.

This clonotype was detected ten times or more. The chain recombines TRBV6-1 with TRBJ1-2; 7 nucleotides align to TRBD1. CDR1 is MNHNS, CDR2 SASEGT, per germline. CDR3 size: 16 residues. J lost 4 bases, V lost 4 bases, and 12 bases had no gene match. DNA for the CDR3: TGTGCCAGCAGTGCGGGAGACAGGGTGTGGGGCTATGGCTACACCTTC. Its protein product is CASSAGDRVWGYGYTF.

J is TRBJ1-3 and V is TRBV27; D is unclear. V was trimmed by 7 bases and J by 0 bases, leaving 13 bases between them. CDR3 length: 15 residues. The germline V gene encodes CDR1 MNHEY and CDR2 SMNVEV (reference sequence). The CDR3 is CASTKTKLSGNTIYF. The DNA for the CDR3 is TGTGCCAGCACTAAGACCAAACTCTCTGGAAACACCATATATTTT.

This clonotype has just a few counts. The chain is built from TRBV19 and TRBJ1-1, with D perhaps matching TRBD1 (6 bases). V lost 4 bases, J lost 11 bases, and 17 bases lay in between. The CDR3 extends over 13 amino acids. Per germline, CDR1 LNHDA and CDR2 SQIVND (reference sequence). DNA for the CDR3: TGTGCCAGTAGTACCCGGGAGAAGGGGGGCGCTTTCTTT. Encoded protein: CASSTREKGGAFF.

At least ten counts were recorded for this clonotype. The chain has TRBV15 and TRBJ1-5; D remains unclear. This CDR3 contains 13 residues. The V gene's germline CDR1 is LNHNV and CDR2 YYDKDF (reference sequence). Trimming stripped 0 bases from V and 6 bases from J, with 6 bases between. In DNA form, the CDR3 reads TGTGCCACCAGCAGAGATTCTGGTCAGCCCCAGCATTTT. Its translation: CATSRDSGQPQHF.

The chain has TRBV9 and TRBJ2-2; D might be TRBD2 (5 bases). This CDR3 is 10 amino acids long. V lost 0 bases and J lost 15, with 6 bases in between. Germline assignment: CDR1 SGDLS and CDR2 YYNGEE. CDR3 in amino acids: CASSVEGVFF. CDR3 sequence (DNA): TGTGCCAGCAGCGTAGAGGGAGTGTTTTTT. The full variable domain, in which reference TRBV9 and TRBJ2-2 provide the parts outside the CDR3, is DSGVTQTPKHLITATGQRVTLRCSPRSGDLSVYWYQQSLDQGLQFLIQYYNGEERAKGNILERFSAQQFPDLHSELNLSSLELGDSALYFCASSVEGVFFGEGSRLTVL.

Only a few counts were recorded for this clonotype. The genes are TRBV28 and TRBJ2-3, with 10 nucleotides matching TRBD2. V shed 8 bases and J 1 base; nucleotides not matched to a gene: 9. Germline-derived CDR1 and CDR2 are MDHEN and SYDVKM. This CDR3 is built from 16 residues. CDR3 protein: CASPKELAGGTDTQYF. CDR3 nucleotide sequence: TGTGCCAGCCCTAAGGAGCTAGCGGGGGGCACAGATACGCAGTATTTT.

This clonotype was recorded many times. The chain carries TRBV2 and TRBJ2-3; 8 nucleotides align to TRBD1. This CDR3 has 16 residues. The V segment lost 5 bases and the J segment 1 base; nucleotides outside the gene matches: 8. Germline V gene sequence: CDR1 SNHLY, CDR2 FYNNEI. The chain's CDR3 is CASSKKQGVGTDTQYF. In DNA, the CDR3 is TGTGCCAGCAGTAAGAAACAGGGGGTGGGCACAGATACGCAGTATTTT.

The V call is TRBV7-3, the J call TRBJ1-4; weak D call: TRBD1 (5 bases). V was cut by 4 bases and J by 10 bases, with 13 bases left in between. The CDR3 is 13 amino acids. CDR1 is SGHTA, CDR2 FQGTGA, per germline. The CDR3: CASSSSGGGKLFF. The CDR3 DNA sequence: TGTGCCAGCAGCTCTAGCGGGGGAGGAAAACTGTTTTTT.

This clonotype was detected a few times. CDR3 nucleotide sequence: TGCAGTGCTTGGGACAGGGGTGACTATGGCTACACCATATATTTT. Translation gives CSAWDRGDYGYTIYF. This sequence joins TRBV20-1 and TRBJ1-3; 10 nucleotides align to TRBD1. Germline V gene data show CDR1 as DFQATT and CDR2 as SNEGSKA (reference sequence). The CDR3 contains 15 residues. V was pared by 5 bases and J by 8 bases, with 12 bases of the junction left unmatched.

This clonotype has at least ten counts. The chain combines TRBV29-1 with TRBJ1-2, with TRBD1 matching over 8 bases. J lost 4 bases, V lost 2 bases, and 6 bases had no gene match. This CDR3 spans 14 amino acids. Germline CDR1 is SQVTM and CDR2 is ANQGSEA. This CDR3 is CSVELGQAIYGYTF. The CDR3 coding sequence is TGCAGCGTTGAATTGGGACAGGCTATCTATGGCTACACCTTC. The complete variable domain, with remaining parts taken from reference TRBV29-1 and TRBJ1-2, reads SAVISQKPSRDICQRGTSLTIQCQVDSQVTMMFWYRQQPGQSLTLIATANQGSEATYESGFVIDKFPISRPNLTFSTLTVSNMSPEDSSIYLCSVELGQAIYGYTFGSGTRLTVV.